The 7 T cell receptor beta chains reported below all come from one sample, sequenced in a study of T cells expressing NK-cell markers (dated by TCRdb to about 2020). Library preparation was by 5' RACE. Data came from an Illumina HiSeq 2000. Reads reprocessed by TCRdb are summarized as one entry per CDR3 protein sequence, and DNA is absent. The sample table records approximately 460,000 distinct CDR3 sequences. The ten biggest clones cover about 7.3% of the sample. Sequenced input: blood T cells: a sorted CD56 or NKG2C T cell subset, CD4+ or CD8+ T cells, or bulk PBMC T cells (not recorded which). The receptors originated from a woman aged 18 to 69 in good health.

CDR3 sequence reads: CASSQWDGDEQFF. The V call is TRBV3-1, the J call TRBJ2-1; no DNA is available, so the TRBD1 call from TCRdb remains unchecked. The CDR3 is 13 residues long. Germline V gene sequence: CDR1 LGHDT, CDR2 YNNKEL (reference sequence).

The chain employs TRBV29-1 and TRBJ2-3; TCRdb's D gene call, TRBD2, goes unchecked for lack of DNA. CDR1 is SQVTM, CDR2 ANQGSEA, per germline. The CDR3 length is 15 residues. The chain's CDR3 is CSVGPTSGREDTQYF.

V usage is TRBV5-1 and J usage is TRBJ2-1; TCRdb's D call of TRBD1 is untestable without DNA. Germline V lookup: CDR1 SGHRS, CDR2 YFSETQ. CDR3 length equals 14 residues. The CDR3 here is CASNWGIGYNEQFF.

The rearrangement uses TRBV4-2 and TRBJ2-7. CDR3 length: 15 amino acids. Germline V gene data show CDR1 as LGHNA and CDR2 as YNFKEQ. The CDR3 protein is CASSQGLASSYEQYF.

The V gene is TRBV20-1, the J gene TRBJ2-7; without DNA, the TCRdb call of TRBD2 cannot be checked. The CDR3 is made up of 12 amino acids. Germline lookup yields CDR1 DFQATT and CDR2 SNEGSKA (reference sequence). The CDR3: CSATSGVYEQYF.

This chain joins TRBV4-2 and TRBJ1-4; TCRdb names TRBD1, which stays unverified in the absence of DNA. CDR3 length: 13 amino acids. Germline V gene sequence: CDR1 LGHNA, CDR2 YNFKEQ. CDR3 sequence reads: CASSQETEGKLFF.

This chain links TRBV5-1 with TRBJ1-5; TCRdb designates TRBD1, a call that cannot be tested without DNA. This CDR3 has 16 amino acids. Germline V gene data show CDR1 as SGHRS and CDR2 as YFSETQ. CDR3 region: CASSLGPRGGDQPQHF.